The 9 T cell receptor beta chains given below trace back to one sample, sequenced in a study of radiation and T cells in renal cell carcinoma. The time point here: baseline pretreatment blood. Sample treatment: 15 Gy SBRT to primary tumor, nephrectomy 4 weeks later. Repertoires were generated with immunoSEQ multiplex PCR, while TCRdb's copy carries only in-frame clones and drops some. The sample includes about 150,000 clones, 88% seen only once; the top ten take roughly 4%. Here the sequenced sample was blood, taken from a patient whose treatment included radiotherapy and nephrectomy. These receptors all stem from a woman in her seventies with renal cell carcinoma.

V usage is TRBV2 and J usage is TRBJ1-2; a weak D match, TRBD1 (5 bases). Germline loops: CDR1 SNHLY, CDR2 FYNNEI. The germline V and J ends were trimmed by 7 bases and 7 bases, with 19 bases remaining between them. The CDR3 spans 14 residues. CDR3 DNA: TGTGCCAGCACCCCGGAGGGGCCGGGCTCTGGCTACACCTTC. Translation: CASTPEGPGSGYTF.

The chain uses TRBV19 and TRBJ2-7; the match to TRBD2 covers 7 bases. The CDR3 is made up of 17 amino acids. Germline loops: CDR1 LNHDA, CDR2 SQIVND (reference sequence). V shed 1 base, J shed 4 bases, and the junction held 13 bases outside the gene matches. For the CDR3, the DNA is TGTGCCAGTAGTATAGCCGGCCAGCGGGGTTGGTCTTACGAGCAGTACTTC. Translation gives CASSIAGQRGWSYEQYF. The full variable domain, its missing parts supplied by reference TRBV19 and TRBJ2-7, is DGGITQSPKYLFRKEGQNVTLSCEQNLNHDAMYWYRQDPGQGLRLIYYSQIVNDFQKGDIAEGYSVSREKKESFPLTVTSAQKNPTAFYLCASSIAGQRGWSYEQYFGPGTRLTVT.

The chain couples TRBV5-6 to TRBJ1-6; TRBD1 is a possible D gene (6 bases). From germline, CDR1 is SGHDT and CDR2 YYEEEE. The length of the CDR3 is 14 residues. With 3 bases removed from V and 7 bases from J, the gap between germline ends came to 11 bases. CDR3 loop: CASSSIRGNSPLHF. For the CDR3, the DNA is TGTGCCAGCAGCTCTATCAGGGGCAATTCACCCCTCCACTTT.

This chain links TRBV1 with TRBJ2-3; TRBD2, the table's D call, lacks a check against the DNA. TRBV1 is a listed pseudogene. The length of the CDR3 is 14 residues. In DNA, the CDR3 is TGCACCAGCAGCCAAGGTATAGCGGCAGATACGCAGTATTTT. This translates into CTSSQGIAADTQYF.

The DNA of the CDR3 is TGTGCCAGCAGTTATCGGAGGGACAGACTTCTCTATGGCTACACCTTC. This encodes CASSYRRDRLLYGYTF. The genes are TRBV6-5 and TRBJ1-2; 7 nucleotides align to TRBD1. In germline, CDR1 is MNHEY, CDR2 SVGAGI. The CDR3 contains 16 residues. V was clipped by 3 bases and J by 4 bases; unmatched bases: 11.

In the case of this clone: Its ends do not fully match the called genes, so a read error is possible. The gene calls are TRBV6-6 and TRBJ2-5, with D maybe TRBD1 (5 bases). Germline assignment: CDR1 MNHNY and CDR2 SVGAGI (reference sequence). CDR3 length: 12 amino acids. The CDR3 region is CASSPPKPGMNF. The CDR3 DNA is TGTGCCAGCAGTCCCCCTAAGCCAGGGATGAACTTC.

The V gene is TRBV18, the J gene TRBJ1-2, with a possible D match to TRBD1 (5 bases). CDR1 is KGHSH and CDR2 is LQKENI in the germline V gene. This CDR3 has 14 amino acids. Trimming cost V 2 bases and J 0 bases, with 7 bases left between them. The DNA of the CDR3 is TGTGCCAGCTCACCAACAGGTTCTAACTATGGCTACACCTTC. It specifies CASSPTGSNYGYTF.

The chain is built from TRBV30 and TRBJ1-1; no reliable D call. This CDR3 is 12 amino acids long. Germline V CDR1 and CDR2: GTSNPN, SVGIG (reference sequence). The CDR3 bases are TGTGCAAAAACTGGGAAACATAATGAAGCTTTCTTT. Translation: CAKTGKHNEAFF.

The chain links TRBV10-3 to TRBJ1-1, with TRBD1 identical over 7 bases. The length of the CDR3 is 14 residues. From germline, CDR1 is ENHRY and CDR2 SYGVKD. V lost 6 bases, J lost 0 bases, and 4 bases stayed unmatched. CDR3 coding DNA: TGTGCCATCAGGTTACAGGGGATGAACACTGAAGCTTTCTTT. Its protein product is CAIRLQGMNTEAFF.